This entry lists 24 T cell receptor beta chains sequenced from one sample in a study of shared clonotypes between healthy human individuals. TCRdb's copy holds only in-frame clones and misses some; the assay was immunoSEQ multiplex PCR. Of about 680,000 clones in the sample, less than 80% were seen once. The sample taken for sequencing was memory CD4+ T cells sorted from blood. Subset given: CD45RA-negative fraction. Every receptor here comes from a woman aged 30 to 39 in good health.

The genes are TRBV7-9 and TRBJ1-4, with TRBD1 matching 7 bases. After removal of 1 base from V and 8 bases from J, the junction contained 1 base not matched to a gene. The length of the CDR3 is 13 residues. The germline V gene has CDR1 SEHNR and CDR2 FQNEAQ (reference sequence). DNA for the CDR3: TGTGCCAGCAGCTTAGGGGGACAGGAAAAACTGTTTTTT. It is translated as CASSLGGQEKLFF.

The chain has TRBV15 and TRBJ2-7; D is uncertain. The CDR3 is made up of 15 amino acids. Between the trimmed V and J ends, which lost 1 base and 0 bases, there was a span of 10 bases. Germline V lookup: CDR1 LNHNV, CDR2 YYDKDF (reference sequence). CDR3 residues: CATSRGPGTSYEQYF. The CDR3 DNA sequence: TGTGCCACCAGCAGAGGTCCCGGCACCTCCTACGAGCAGTACTTC.

CDR3 amino acids: CASTDRADEKLFF. Written as DNA, the CDR3 is TGTGCCAGCACCGACAGGGCTGACGAAAAACTGTTTTTT. The V call is TRBV6-6, the J call TRBJ1-4; 7 bases map to TRBD1. The CDR3 consists of 13 residues. V was pared by 7 bases and J by 8 bases, with 7 bases of the junction left unmatched. Germline assignment: CDR1 MNHNY and CDR2 SVGAGI (reference sequence).

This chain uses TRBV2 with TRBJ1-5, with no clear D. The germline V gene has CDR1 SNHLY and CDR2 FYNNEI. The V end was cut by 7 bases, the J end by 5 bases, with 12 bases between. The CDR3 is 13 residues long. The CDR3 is CASTALADQPQHF. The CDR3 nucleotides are TGTGCCAGCACCGCGCTGGCAGATCAGCCCCAGCATTTT. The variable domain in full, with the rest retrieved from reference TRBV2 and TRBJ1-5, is EPEVTQTPSHQVTQMGQEVILRCVPISNHLYFYWYRQILGQKVEFLVSFYNNEISEKSEIFDDQFSVERPDGSNFTLKIRSTKLEDSAMYFCASTALADQPQHFGDGTRLSIL.

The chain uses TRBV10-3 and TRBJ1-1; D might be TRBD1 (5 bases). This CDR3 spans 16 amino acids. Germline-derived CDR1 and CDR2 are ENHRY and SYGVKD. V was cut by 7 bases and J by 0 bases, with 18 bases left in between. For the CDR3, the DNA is TGTGCCATCACCCCGCAGGGTCTGGGGATGAACACTGAAGCTTTCTTT. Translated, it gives CAITPQGLGMNTEAFF.

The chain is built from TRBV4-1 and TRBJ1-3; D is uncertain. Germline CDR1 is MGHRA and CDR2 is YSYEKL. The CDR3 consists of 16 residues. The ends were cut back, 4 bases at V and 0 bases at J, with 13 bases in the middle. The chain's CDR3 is CASSPASVSSGNTIYF. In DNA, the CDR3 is TGCGCCAGCAGCCCCGCCTCAGTGAGCTCTGGAAACACCATATATTTT.

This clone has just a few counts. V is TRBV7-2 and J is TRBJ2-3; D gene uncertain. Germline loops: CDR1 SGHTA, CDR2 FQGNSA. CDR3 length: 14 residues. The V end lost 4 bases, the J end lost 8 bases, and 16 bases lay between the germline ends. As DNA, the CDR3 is TGTGCCAGCAGCTCCGAGACCCTTGCGGCTACGCAGTATTTT. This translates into CASSSETLAATQYF.

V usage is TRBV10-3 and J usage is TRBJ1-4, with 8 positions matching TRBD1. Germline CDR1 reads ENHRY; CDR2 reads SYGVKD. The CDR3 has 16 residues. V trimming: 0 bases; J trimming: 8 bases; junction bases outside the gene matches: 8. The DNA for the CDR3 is TGTGCCATCAGTGAGTCGAGCAGGGGGCGAGGAGAAAAACTGTTTTTT. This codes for CAISESSRGRGEKLFF.

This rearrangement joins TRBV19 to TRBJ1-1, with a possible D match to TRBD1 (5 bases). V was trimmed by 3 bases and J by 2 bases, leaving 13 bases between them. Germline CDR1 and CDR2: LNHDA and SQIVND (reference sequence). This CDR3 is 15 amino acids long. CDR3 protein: CASSMPGLINTEAFF. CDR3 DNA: TGTGCCAGTAGTATGCCGGGACTTATTAACACTGAAGCTTTCTTT.

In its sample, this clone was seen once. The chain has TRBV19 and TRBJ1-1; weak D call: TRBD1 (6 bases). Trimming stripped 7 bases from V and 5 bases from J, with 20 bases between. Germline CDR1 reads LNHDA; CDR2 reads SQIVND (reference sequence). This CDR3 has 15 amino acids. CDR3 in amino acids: CASTLTGTHRTEAFF. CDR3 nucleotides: TGTGCCAGTACTCTAACCGGGACACACAGAACTGAAGCTTTCTTT.

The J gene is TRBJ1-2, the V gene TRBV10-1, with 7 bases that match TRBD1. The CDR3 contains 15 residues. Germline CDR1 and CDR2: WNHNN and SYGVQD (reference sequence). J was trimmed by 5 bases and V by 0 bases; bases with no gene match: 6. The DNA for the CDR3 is TGCGCCAGCAGTGAGTCGGCAGGGGGAACGTATGGCTACACCTTC. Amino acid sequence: CASSESAGGTYGYTF.

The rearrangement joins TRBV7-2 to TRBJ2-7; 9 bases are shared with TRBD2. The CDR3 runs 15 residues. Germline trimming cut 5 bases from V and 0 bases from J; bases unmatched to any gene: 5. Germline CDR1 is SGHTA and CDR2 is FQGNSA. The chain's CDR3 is CASSRLLAGSYEQYF. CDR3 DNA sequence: TGTGCCAGCAGCCGGTTACTAGCGGGCTCCTACGAGCAGTACTTC.

DNA for the CDR3: TGCGCCAGCAGGTTCACTAGCGGGGAATCCTACGAGCAGTACTTC. Residues: CASRFTSGESYEQYF. The genes are TRBV5-1 and TRBJ2-7; 10 bases fit TRBD2. The V gene's germline CDR1 is SGHRS and CDR2 YFSETQ. J gave up 1 base and V 5 bases, and 6 bases lay outside the gene matches. The CDR3 sequence is 15 residues long.

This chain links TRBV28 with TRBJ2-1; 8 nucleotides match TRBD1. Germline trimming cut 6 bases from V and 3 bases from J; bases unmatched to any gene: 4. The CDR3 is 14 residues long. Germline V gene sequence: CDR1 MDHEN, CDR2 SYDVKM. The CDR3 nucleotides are TGTGCCAGCAGCCGGACAGGGATCTACAATGAGCAGTTCTTC. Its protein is CASSRTGIYNEQFF.

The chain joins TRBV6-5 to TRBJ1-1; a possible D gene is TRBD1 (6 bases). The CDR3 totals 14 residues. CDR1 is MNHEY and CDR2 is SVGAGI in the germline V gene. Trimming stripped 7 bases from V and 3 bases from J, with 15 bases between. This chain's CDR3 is CASKTQGDHTEAFF. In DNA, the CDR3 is TGTGCCAGCAAAACACAGGGTGATCACACTGAAGCTTTCTTT.

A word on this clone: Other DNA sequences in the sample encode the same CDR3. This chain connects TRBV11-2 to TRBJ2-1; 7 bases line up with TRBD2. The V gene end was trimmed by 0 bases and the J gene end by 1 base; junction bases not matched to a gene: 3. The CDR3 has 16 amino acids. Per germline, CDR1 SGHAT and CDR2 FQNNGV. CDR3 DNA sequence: TGTGCCAGCAGCTTAGATCTGGGGGGGTCCTACAATGAGCAGTTCTTC. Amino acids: CASSLDLGGSYNEQFF.

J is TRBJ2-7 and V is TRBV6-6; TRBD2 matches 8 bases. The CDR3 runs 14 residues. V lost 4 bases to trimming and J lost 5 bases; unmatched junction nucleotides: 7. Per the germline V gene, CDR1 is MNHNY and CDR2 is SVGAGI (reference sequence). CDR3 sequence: CASSSSGSINEQYF. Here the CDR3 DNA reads TGTGCCAGCAGTTCCAGCGGGAGTATAAACGAGCAGTACTTC.

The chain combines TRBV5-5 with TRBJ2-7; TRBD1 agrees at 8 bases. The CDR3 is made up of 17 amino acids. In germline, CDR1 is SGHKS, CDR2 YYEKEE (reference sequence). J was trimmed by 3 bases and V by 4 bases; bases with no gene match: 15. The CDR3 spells CASSITGTGYTVYEQYF. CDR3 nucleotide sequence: TGTGCCAGCAGCATAACCGGGACAGGCTACACAGTCTACGAGCAGTACTTC.

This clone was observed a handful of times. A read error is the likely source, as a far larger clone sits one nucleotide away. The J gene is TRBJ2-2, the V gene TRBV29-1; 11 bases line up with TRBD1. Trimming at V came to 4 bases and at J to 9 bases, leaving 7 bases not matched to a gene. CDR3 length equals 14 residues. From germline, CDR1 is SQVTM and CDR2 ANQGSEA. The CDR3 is CSVGGQGGVRELFF. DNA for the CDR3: TGCAGCGTTGGGGGACAGGGGGGCGTAAGGGAGCTGTTTTTT.

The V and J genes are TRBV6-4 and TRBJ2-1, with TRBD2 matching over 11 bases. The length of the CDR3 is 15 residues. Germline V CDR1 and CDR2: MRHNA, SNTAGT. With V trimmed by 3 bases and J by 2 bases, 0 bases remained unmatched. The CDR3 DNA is TGTGCCAGCAGTGAGACTAGCGGGACCTACAATGAGCAGTTCTTC. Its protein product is CASSETSGTYNEQFF.

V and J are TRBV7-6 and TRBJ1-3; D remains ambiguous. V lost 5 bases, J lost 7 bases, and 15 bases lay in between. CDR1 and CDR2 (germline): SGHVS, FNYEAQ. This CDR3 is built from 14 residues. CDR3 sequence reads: CASSPDRVVNTIYF. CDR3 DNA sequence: TGTGCCAGCAGCCCTGATCGGGTAGTCAACACCATATATTTT.

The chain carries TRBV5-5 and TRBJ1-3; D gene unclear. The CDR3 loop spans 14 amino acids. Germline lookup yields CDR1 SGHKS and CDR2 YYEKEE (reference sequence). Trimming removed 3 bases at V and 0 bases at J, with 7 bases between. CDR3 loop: CASSSFHSGNTIYF. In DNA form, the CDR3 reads TGTGCCAGCAGCTCGTTCCACTCTGGAAACACCATATATTTT. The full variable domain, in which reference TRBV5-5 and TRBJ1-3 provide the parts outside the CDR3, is DAGVTQSPTHLIKTRGQQVTLRCSPISGHKSVSWYQQVLGQGPQFIFQYYEKEERGRGNFPDRFSARQFPNYSSELNVNALLLGDSALYLCASSSFHSGNTIYFGEGSWLTVV.

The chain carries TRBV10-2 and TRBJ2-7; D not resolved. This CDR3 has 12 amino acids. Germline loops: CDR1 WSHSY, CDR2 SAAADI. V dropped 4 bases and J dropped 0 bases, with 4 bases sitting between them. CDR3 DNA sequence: TGCGCCAGCAGTGCAGGCTCCTACGAGCAGTACTTC. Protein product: CASSAGSYEQYF.

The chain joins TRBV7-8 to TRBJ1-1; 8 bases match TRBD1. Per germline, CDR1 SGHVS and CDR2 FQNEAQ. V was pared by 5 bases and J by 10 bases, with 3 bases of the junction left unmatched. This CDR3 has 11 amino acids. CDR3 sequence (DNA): TGTGCCAGCAGCCAGGGGGCTTCAGCTTTCTTT. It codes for CASSQGASAFF.